These T cell receptor beta chains were read from a single sample in a study of T cell changes during pregnancy in multiple sclerosis. Libraries were prepared by immunoSEQ multiplex PCR; TCRdb keeps only in-frame clonotypes and omits some of them. The sample contains more than 20,000 clones, 85% of which appear only once. Source: CD8+ T cells from peripheral blood mononuclear cells, taken in the first trimester of pregnancy. These receptors all stem from a female donor in good health, enrolled as a control in a pregnancy study. Both conserved end residues are part of each CDR3. The D gene is left open where the match is weak. Some rows have no size entry. The others give once, few or many, or a class for an expanded clone.

abundance: NA
v_gene: TRBV28
d_gene: TRBD1
j_gene: TRBJ1-1
CDR3aa: CASSRWDRWGRTEAFF
CDR3nt: TGTGCCAGCAGCCGATGGGACAGGTGGGGGAGGACTGAAGCTTTCTTT

abundance: few
v_gene: TRBV27
d_gene: TRBD1
j_gene: TRBJ2-5
CDR3aa: CASTGTAQETQYF
CDR3nt: TGTGCCAGCACTGGGACAGCCCAAGAGACCCAGTACTTC

abundance: NA
v_gene: TRBV2
d_gene: TRBD1
j_gene: TRBJ2-1
CDR3aa: CASSETGGDNEQFF
CDR3nt: TGTGCCAGCAGTGAGACAGGGGGTGACAATGAGCAGTTCTTC

abundance: once
v_gene: TRBV6-4
d_gene: TRBD1
j_gene: TRBJ1-2
CDR3aa: CATFNGTGTGGYTF
CDR3nt: TGTGCCACCTTTAACGGGACAGGGACGGGTGGCTACACCTTC

abundance: NA
v_gene: TRBV10-1
d_gene: NA
j_gene: TRBJ1-5
CDR3aa: CASSEFTGRGQPQHF
CDR3nt: TGCGCCAGCAGTGAGTTTACAGGGAGAGGACAGCCCCAGCATTTT

abundance: NA
v_gene: TRBV21-1
d_gene: NA
j_gene: TRBJ2-5
CDR3aa: CASSKDKREVQETQYF
CDR3nt: TGTGCCAGCAGCAAAGACAAGCGGGAGGTCCAAGAGACCCAGTACTTC

abundance: NA
v_gene: TRBV6-6
d_gene: NA
j_gene: TRBJ2-1
CDR3aa: CASSYYRDYLRREQFF
CDR3nt: TGTGCCAGCAGTTACTATCGAGACTACCTCCGGAGAGAACAGTTCTTC

abundance: NA
v_gene: TRBV27
d_gene: TRBD1
j_gene: TRBJ1-5
CDR3aa: CASSYRGPDQPQHF
CDR3nt: TGTGCCAGCAGCTATAGGGGGCCCGATCAGCCCCAGCATTTT

abundance: NA
v_gene: TRBV7-3
d_gene: TRBD1
j_gene: TRBJ1-2
CDR3aa: CASSSSPTGVDGYTF
CDR3nt: TGTGCCAGCAGCTCTTCCCCGACAGGGGTGGATGGCTACACCTTC

abundance: NA
v_gene: TRBV4-1
d_gene: NA
j_gene: TRBJ2-3
CDR3aa: CASSDKGFTDTQYF
CDR3nt: TGCGCCAGCAGCGACAAAGGTTTCACAGATACGCAGTATTTT

abundance: NA
v_gene: TRBV6-4
d_gene: TRBD2
j_gene: TRBJ2-1
CDR3aa: CASSDSTSGGSWGEQFF
CDR3nt: TGTGCCAGCAGTGACTCGACTAGCGGGGGGTCATGGGGTGAGCAGTTCTTC

abundance: NA
v_gene: TRBV27
d_gene: TRBD2
j_gene: TRBJ2-3
CDR3aa: CASSTEREINTDTQYF
CDR3nt: TGTGCCAGCAGCACAGAGCGGGAGATTAACACAGATACGCAGTATTTT

abundance: NA
v_gene: TRBV7-9
d_gene: TRBD2
j_gene: TRBJ2-2
CDR3aa: CASSSGRWNTGELFF
CDR3nt: TGTGCCAGCAGCTCCGGGAGGTGGAACACCGGGGAGCTGTTTTTT

abundance: once
v_gene: TRBV15
d_gene: TRBD2
j_gene: TRBJ2-5
CDR3aa: CATWGWGLAGGPETQYF
CDR3nt: TGTGCCACCTGGGGGTGGGGACTAGCGGGAGGGCCGGAGACCCAGTACTTC

abundance: NA
v_gene: TRBV6-5
d_gene: NA
j_gene: TRBJ2-7
CDR3aa: CASSATPSSSYEQYF
CDR3nt: TGTGCCAGCAGCGCGACTCCCTCGAGCTCCTACGAGCAGTACTTC

abundance: NA
v_gene: TRBV10-3
d_gene: TRBD1
j_gene: TRBJ1-2
CDR3aa: CAISGTAYGYTF
CDR3nt: TGTGCCATCAGCGGGACAGCGTATGGCTACACCTTC

abundance: NA
v_gene: TRBV19
d_gene: TRBD2
j_gene: TRBJ2-3
CDR3aa: CASSIAGGTDTQYF
CDR3nt: TGTGCCAGTAGTATCGCGGGAGGCACAGATACGCAGTATTTT

abundance: NA
v_gene: TRBV18
d_gene: NA
j_gene: TRBJ1-6
CDR3aa: CASSPLPWTADNSPLHF
CDR3nt: TGTGCCAGCTCACCTCTTCCATGGACAGCCGATAATTCACCCCTCCACTTT

abundance: NA
v_gene: TRBV9
d_gene: TRBD2
j_gene: TRBJ2-1
CDR3aa: CASSVNLAGGSYNEQFF
CDR3nt: TGTGCCAGCAGCGTAAACTTGGCGGGGGGGTCCTACAATGAGCAGTTCTTC

abundance: NA
v_gene: TRBV30
d_gene: NA
j_gene: TRBJ1-1
CDR3aa: CAWKTGRNTEAFF
CDR3nt: TGTGCCTGGAAAACAGGGAGGAACACTGAAGCTTTCTTT

abundance: NA
v_gene: TRBV6-4
d_gene: TRBD1
j_gene: TRBJ2-3
CDR3aa: CASSAESGQGPDTQYF
CDR3nt: TGTGCCAGCAGTGCCGAAAGTGGACAGGGGCCAGATACGCAGTATTTT

abundance: medium-sized
v_gene: TRBV7-8
d_gene: TRBD2
j_gene: TRBJ2-1
CDR3aa: CASSLTSGYNEQFF
CDR3nt: TGTGCCAGCAGCTTGACTAGCGGTTACAATGAGCAGTTCTTC

abundance: once
v_gene: TRBV6-5
d_gene: NA
j_gene: TRBJ2-3
CDR3aa: CASSSWTDPDTQYF
CDR3nt: TGTGCCAGCAGTTCCTGGACAGACCCAGATACGCAGTATTTT

abundance: NA
v_gene: TRBV10-3
d_gene: TRBD1
j_gene: TRBJ1-1
CDR3aa: CAISEPRDRGLNTEAFF
CDR3nt: TGTGCCATCAGTGAGCCCCGGGACAGGGGATTGAACACTGAAGCTTTCTTT

abundance: NA
v_gene: TRBV28
d_gene: TRBD1
j_gene: TRBJ1-2
CDR3aa: CASSLAGDRTYPWYGYTF
CDR3nt: TGTGCCAGCAGTTTGGCTGGGGACAGGACCTACCCTTGGTATGGCTACACCTTC

abundance: NA
v_gene: TRBV7-9
d_gene: NA
j_gene: TRBJ1-6
CDR3aa: CASSPPDRANSPLHF
CDR3nt: TGTGCCAGCAGCCCCCCGGACAGAGCAAATTCACCCCTCCACTTT

abundance: NA
v_gene: TRBV28
d_gene: NA
j_gene: TRBJ1-6
CDR3aa: CASSQGTSPLHF
CDR3nt: TGTGCCAGCAGTCAGGGGACTTCACCCCTCCACTTT

abundance: NA
v_gene: TRBV7-8
d_gene: TRBD1
j_gene: TRBJ2-4
CDR3aa: CASSLAGQQKNIQYF
CDR3nt: TGTGCCAGCAGCTTAGCGGGACAGCAGAAAAACATTCAGTACTTC

abundance: few
v_gene: TRBV4-2
d_gene: NA
j_gene: TRBJ1-5
CDR3aa: CASSQDEGVGNQPQHF
CDR3nt: TGTGCCAGCAGCCAAGATGAAGGGGTCGGCAATCAGCCCCAGCATTTT

abundance: NA
v_gene: TRBV7-2
d_gene: NA
j_gene: TRBJ2-3
CDR3aa: CASSLQTVLSTDTQYF
CDR3nt: TGTGCCAGCAGCTTACAGACAGTCCTAAGTACAGATACGCAGTATTTT

abundance: NA
v_gene: TRBV21-1
d_gene: NA
j_gene: TRBJ1-2
CDR3aa: CASSKRGSGYTF
CDR3nt: TGTGCCAGCAGCAAAAGGGGCTCTGGCTACACCTTC

abundance: NA
v_gene: TRBV4-3
d_gene: NA
j_gene: TRBJ2-2
CDR3aa: CASSSHHGGELFF
CDR3nt: TGCGCCAGCAGCTCCCATCACGGCGGGGAGCTGTTTTTT

abundance: NA
v_gene: TRBV11-3
d_gene: NA
j_gene: TRBJ2-7
CDR3aa: CASSLGRQADEQYF
CDR3nt: TGTGCCAGCAGCTTAGGCCGACAGGCAGACGAGCAGTACTTC

abundance: NA
v_gene: TRBV11-2
d_gene: TRBD2
j_gene: TRBJ2-1
CDR3aa: CASSPGTSGYNEQFF
CDR3nt: TGTGCCAGCAGCCCCGGGACTAGCGGTTACAATGAGCAGTTCTTC

abundance: NA
v_gene: TRBV2
d_gene: TRBD1
j_gene: TRBJ1-2
CDR3aa: CASSDLAAVDRVGYTF
CDR3nt: TGTGCCAGCAGTGATTTGGCGGCGGTGGACAGGGTGGGCTACACCTTC

abundance: few
v_gene: TRBV6-4
d_gene: NA
j_gene: TRBJ2-1
CDR3aa: CASSRGTANEQFF
CDR3nt: TGTGCCAGCAGTCGCGGGACTGCCAATGAGCAGTTCTTC

abundance: NA
v_gene: TRBV4-1
d_gene: TRBD1
j_gene: TRBJ1-5
CDR3aa: CASSHDRVSEGDQPQHF
CDR3nt: TGCGCCAGCAGTCACGACAGGGTGTCTGAGGGAGATCAGCCCCAGCATTTT

abundance: once
v_gene: TRBV4-3
d_gene: NA
j_gene: TRBJ2-7
CDR3aa: CASSQAEQGKYYEQYF
CDR3nt: TGCGCCAGCAGCCAAGCCGAACAGGGAAAATACTACGAGCAGTACTTC

abundance: few
v_gene: TRBV6-4
d_gene: TRBD2
j_gene: TRBJ2-1
CDR3aa: CASSGGESYNEQFF
CDR3nt: TGTGCCAGCTCCGGGGGGGAGTCCTACAATGAGCAGTTCTTC

abundance: medium-sized
v_gene: TRBV6-4
d_gene: NA
j_gene: TRBJ2-3
CDR3aa: CASSDSQGPTDTQYF
CDR3nt: TGTGCCAGCAGTGACTCCCAGGGCCCCACAGATACGCAGTATTTT

abundance: few
v_gene: TRBV9
d_gene: TRBD1
j_gene: TRBJ1-1
CDR3aa: CASSVADRGNTEAFF
CDR3nt: TGTGCCAGCAGCGTCGCCGACAGGGGCAACACTGAAGCTTTCTTT

abundance: NA
v_gene: TRBV27
d_gene: NA
j_gene: TRBJ1-1
CDR3aa: CASSSTNPGTEAFF
CDR3nt: TGTGCCAGCAGTTCGACTAATCCGGGTACTGAAGCTTTCTTT

abundance: many
v_gene: TRBV27
d_gene: NA
j_gene: TRBJ2-3
CDR3aa: CASSYGTDTQYF
CDR3nt: TGTGCCAGCAGTTACGGGACAGATACGCAGTATTTT

abundance: NA
v_gene: TRBV30
d_gene: NA
j_gene: TRBJ1-5
CDR3aa: CAWSTGEGNQPQHF
CDR3nt: TGTGCCTGGAGTACCGGGGAGGGCAATCAGCCCCAGCATTTT

abundance: once
v_gene: TRBV7-7
d_gene: NA
j_gene: TRBJ2-1
CDR3aa: CASSLAGAGYNEQFF
CDR3nt: TGTGCCAGCAGCTTAGCAGGGGCCGGGTACAATGAGCAGTTCTTC

abundance: NA
v_gene: TRBV19
d_gene: TRBD2
j_gene: TRBJ2-6
CDR3aa: CASTMGGGSGANVLTF
CDR3nt: TGTGCCAGTACCATGGGGGGGGGATCTGGGGCCAACGTCCTGACTTTC

abundance: NA
v_gene: TRBV19
d_gene: NA
j_gene: TRBJ1-2
CDR3aa: CASSISQGGPYGYTF
CDR3nt: TGTGCCAGTAGTATTTCCCAGGGAGGGCCCTATGGCTACACCTTC

abundance: NA
v_gene: TRBV15
d_gene: TRBD1
j_gene: TRBJ2-3
CDR3aa: CATSTPGQGWSTDTQYF
CDR3nt: TGTGCCACCAGCACCCCGGGACAGGGTTGGAGCACAGATACGCAGTATTTT

abundance: NA
v_gene: TRBV4-1
d_gene: NA
j_gene: TRBJ2-1
CDR3aa: CASSLLGGDEQFF
CDR3nt: TGCGCCAGCAGCCTCCTAGGGGGAGATGAGCAGTTCTTC

abundance: NA
v_gene: TRBV27
d_gene: TRBD1
j_gene: TRBJ1-1
CDR3aa: CASTAMRGRSEAFF
CDR3nt: TGTGCCAGCACCGCTATGAGGGGGCGGTCTGAAGCTTTCTTT

abundance: NA
v_gene: TRBV11-3
d_gene: NA
j_gene: TRBJ2-5
CDR3aa: CASSLGGLQETQYF
CDR3nt: TGTGCCAGCAGCTTAGGGGGACTCCAAGAGACCCAGTACTTC

abundance: NA
v_gene: TRBV6-4
d_gene: NA
j_gene: TRBJ2-3
CDR3aa: CASSDSRVGSTDTQYF
CDR3nt: TGTGCCAGCAGTGACTCGAGAGTGGGCTCCACAGATACGCAGTATTTT

abundance: NA
v_gene: TRBV4-2
d_gene: TRBD2
j_gene: TRBJ2-3
CDR3aa: CASSQDLAGGTDTQYF
CDR3nt: TGTGCCAGCAGCCAAGATCTAGCGGGGGGGACAGATACGCAGTATTTT

abundance: few
v_gene: TRBV4-3
d_gene: TRBD1
j_gene: TRBJ1-3
CDR3aa: CASSQRQGEGNTIYF
CDR3nt: TGCGCCAGCAGCCAGAGACAGGGGGAGGGAAACACCATATATTTT

abundance: NA
v_gene: TRBV5-4
d_gene: NA
j_gene: TRBJ2-5
CDR3aa: CASSLEGVQYF
CDR3nt: TGTGCCAGCAGCTTGGAGGGGGTCCAGTACTTC